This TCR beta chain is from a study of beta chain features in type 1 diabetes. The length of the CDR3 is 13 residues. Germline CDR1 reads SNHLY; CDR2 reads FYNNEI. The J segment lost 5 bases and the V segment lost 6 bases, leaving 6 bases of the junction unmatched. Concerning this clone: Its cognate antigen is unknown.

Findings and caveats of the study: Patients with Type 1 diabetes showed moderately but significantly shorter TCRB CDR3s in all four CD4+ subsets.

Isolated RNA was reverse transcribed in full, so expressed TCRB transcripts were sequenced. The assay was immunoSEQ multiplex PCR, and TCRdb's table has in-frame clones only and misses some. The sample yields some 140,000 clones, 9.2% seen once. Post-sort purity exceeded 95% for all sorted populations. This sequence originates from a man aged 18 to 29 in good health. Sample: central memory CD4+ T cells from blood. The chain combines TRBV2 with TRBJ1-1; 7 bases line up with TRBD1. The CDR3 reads CASSLTGRTEAFF. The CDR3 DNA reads TGTGCCAGCAGCCTGACAGGGAGAACTGAAGCTTTCTTT.